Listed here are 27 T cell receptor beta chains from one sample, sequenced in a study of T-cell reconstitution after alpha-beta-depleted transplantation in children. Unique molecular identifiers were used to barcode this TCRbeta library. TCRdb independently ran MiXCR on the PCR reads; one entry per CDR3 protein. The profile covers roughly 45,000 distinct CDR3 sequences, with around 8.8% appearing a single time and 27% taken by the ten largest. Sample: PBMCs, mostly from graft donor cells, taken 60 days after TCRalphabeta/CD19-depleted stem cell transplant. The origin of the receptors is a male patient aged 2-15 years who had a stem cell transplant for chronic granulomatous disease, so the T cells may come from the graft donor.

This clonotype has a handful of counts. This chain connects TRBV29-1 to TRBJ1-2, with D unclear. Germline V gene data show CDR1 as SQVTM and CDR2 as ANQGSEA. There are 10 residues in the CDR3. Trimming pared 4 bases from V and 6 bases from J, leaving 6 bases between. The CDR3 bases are TGCAGCGTTGGGGCGGATGGCTACACCTTC. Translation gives CSVGADGYTF.

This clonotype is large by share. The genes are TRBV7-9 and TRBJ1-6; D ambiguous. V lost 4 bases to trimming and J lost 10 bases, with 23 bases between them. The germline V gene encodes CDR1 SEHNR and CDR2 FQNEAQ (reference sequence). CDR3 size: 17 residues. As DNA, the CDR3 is TGTGCCAGCAGCTCTCACGACAAGAAAGGATTTGGGTCACCCCTCCACTTT. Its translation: CASSSHDKKGFGSPLHF.

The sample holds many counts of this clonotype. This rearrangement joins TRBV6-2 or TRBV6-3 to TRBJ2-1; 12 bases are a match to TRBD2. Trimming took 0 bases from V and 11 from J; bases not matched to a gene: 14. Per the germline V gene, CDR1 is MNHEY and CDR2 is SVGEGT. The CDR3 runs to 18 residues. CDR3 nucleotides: TGTGCCAGCAGTTACTCGTTGACTAGCGGGAGCAGGGGTATGAAGCAGTTCTTC. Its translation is CASSYSLTSGSRGMKQFF.

CDR3 sequence (DNA): TGCAGTGCTTATGACAGGGCCTCTGGAAACACCATATATTTT. It codes for CSAYDRASGNTIYF. The chain employs TRBV20-1 and TRBJ1-3, with 7 nucleotides matching TRBD1. The CDR3 extends over 14 amino acids. Losses at the gene ends were 5 bases for V and 0 bases for J; bases not matched to a gene: 4. Germline V lookup: CDR1 DFQATT, CDR2 SNEGSKA (reference sequence).

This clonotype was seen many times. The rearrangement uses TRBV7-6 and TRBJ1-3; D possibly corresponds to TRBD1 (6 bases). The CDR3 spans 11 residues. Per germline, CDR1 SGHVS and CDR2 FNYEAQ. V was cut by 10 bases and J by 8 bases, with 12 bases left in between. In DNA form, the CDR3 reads TGTGCCACGGGACACGGAGACACCATATATTTT. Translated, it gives CATGHGDTIYF.

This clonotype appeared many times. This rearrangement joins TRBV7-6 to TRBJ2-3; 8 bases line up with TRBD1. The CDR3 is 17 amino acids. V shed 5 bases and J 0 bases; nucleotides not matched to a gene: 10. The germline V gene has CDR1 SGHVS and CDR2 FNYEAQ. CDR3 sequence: CASSRRTGRVSTDTQYF. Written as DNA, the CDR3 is TGTGCCAGCAGCAGGAGGACAGGGAGAGTCAGCACAGATACGCAGTATTTT.

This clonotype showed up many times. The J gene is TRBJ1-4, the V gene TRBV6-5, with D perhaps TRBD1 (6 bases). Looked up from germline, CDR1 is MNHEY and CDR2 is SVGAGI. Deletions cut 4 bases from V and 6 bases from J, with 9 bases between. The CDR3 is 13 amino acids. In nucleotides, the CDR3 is TGTGCCAGCAGTTCCAGGACAGATGAAAAACTGTTTTTT. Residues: CASSSRTDEKLFF.

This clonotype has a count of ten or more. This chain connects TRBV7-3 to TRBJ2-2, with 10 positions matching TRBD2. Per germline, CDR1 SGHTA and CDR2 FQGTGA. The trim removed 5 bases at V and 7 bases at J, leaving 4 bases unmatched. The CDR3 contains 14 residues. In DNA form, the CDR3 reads TGTGCCAGCAGCCTAGCGGGAGCAGTCGGGGAGCTGTTTTTT. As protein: CASSLAGAVGELFF.

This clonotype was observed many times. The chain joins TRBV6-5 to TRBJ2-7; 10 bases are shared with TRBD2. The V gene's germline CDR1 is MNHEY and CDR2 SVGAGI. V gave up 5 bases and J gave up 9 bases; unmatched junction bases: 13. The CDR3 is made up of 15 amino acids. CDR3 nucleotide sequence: TGTGCCAGCAGTACTATCGGGACTAGCGTTAGCGTGCAGTACTTC. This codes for CASSTIGTSVSVQYF.

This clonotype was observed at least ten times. The CDR3 here is CASSPVHLYEQYF. The DNA of the CDR3 is TGTGCCAGCAGCCCGGTGCACCTCTACGAGCAGTACTTC. The V and J genes are TRBV12-3 or TRBV12-4 and TRBJ2-7; D call uncertain. The CDR3 consists of 13 residues. Between the trimmed V and J ends, which lost 6 bases and 3 bases, there was a span of 12 bases.

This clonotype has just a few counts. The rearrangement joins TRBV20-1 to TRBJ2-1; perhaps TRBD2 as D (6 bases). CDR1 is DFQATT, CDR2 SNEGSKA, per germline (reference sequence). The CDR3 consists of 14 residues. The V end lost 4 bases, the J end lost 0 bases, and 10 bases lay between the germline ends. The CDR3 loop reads CSAISGPSYNEQFF. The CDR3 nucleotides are TGCAGTGCTATCAGCGGGCCCTCCTACAATGAGCAGTTCTTC.

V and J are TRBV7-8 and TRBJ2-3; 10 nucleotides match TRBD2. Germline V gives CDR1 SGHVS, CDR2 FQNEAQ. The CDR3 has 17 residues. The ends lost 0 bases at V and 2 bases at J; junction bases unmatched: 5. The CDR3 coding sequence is TGTGCCAGCAGCTTAGCGTTAGCGGGGGGAAACACAGATACGCAGTATTTT. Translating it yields CASSLALAGGNTDTQYF. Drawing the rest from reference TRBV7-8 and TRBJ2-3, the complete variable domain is GAGVSQSPRYKVAKRGQDVALRCDPISGHVSLFWYQQALGQGPEFLTYFQNEAQLDKSGLPSDRFFAERPEGSVSTLKIQRTQQEDSAVYLCASSLALAGGNTDTQYFGPGTRLTVL.

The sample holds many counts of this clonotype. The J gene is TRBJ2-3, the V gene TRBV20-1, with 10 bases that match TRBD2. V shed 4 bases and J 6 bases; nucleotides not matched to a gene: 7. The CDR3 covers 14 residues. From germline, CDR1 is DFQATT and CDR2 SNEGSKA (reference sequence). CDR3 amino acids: CSATTAGGRDTQYF. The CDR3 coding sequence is TGCAGTGCTACCACAGCGGGAGGGAGGGATACGCAGTATTTT.

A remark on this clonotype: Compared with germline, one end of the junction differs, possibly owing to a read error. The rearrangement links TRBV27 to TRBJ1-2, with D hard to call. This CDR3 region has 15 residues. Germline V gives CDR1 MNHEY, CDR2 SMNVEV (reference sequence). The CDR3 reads CASSFRALANYGFTF. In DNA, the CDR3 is TGTGCCAGCAGTTTCCGGGCCCTAGCTAACTATGGCTTCACCTTC.

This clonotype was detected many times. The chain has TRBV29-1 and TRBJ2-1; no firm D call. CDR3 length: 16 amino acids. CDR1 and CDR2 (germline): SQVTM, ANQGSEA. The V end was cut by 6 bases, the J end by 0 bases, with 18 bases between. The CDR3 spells CSVQAYSSHSYNEQFF. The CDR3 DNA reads TGCAGCGTCCAAGCCTACTCTTCCCACTCCTACAATGAGCAGTTCTTC.

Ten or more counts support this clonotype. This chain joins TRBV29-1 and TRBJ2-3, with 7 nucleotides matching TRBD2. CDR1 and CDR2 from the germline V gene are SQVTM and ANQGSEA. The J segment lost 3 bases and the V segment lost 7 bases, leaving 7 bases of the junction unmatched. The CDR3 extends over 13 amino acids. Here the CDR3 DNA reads TGCAGCGCCTGGGGGGGAGCGACAGATACGCAGTATTTT. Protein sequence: CSAWGGATDTQYF.

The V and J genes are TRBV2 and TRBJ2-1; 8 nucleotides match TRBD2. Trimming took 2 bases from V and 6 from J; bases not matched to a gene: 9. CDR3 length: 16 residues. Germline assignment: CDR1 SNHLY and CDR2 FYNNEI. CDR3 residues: CASSEPGRGRSNEQFF. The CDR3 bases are TGTGCCAGCAGTGAACCAGGTCGCGGGAGGAGCAATGAGCAGTTCTTC. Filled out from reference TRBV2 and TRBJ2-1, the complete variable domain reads EPEVTQTPSHQVTQMGQEVILRCVPISNHLYFYWYRQILGQKVEFLVSFYNNEISEKSEIFDDQFSVERPDGSNFTLKIRSTKLEDSAMYFCASSEPGRGRSNEQFFGPGTRLTVL.

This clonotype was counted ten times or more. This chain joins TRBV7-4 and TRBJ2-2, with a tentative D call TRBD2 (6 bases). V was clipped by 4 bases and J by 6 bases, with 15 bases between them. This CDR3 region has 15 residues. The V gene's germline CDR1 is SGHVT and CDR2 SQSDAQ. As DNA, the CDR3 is TGTGCCAGCAGCTCGGGAGCGGGCAAGGCCGGGGAGCTGTTTTTT. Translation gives CASSSGAGKAGELFF. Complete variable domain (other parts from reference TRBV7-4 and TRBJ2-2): GAGVSQSPRYKVAKRGRDVALRCDSISGHVTLYWYRQTLGQGSEVLTYSQSDAQRDKSGRPSGRFSAERPERSVSTLKIQRTEQGDSAVYLCASSSGAGKAGELFFGEGSRLTVL.

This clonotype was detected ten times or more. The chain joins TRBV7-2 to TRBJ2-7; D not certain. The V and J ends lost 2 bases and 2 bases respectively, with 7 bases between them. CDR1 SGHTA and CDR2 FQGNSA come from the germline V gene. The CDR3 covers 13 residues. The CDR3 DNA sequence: TGTGCCAGCAGCTTATCTATCCCCTACGAGCAGTACTTC. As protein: CASSLSIPYEQYF.

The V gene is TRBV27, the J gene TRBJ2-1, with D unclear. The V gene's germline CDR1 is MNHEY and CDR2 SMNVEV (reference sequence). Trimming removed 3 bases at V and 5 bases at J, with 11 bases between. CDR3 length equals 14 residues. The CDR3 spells CASSFGPSHNEQFF. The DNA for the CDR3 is TGTGCCAGCAGTTTCGGCCCGTCCCACAATGAGCAGTTCTTC.

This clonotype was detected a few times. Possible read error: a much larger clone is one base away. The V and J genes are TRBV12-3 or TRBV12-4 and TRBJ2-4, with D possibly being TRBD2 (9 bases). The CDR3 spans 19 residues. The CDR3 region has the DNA TGTGCCATCAGTTTGAGGGACAGGCGAAGCGGGAGGTACAAAAACATTCAGTACTTC. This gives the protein CAISLRDRRSGRYKNIQYF.

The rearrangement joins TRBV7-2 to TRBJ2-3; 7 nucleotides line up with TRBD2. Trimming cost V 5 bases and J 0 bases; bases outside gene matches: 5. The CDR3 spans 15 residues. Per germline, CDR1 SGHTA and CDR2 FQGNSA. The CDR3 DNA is TGTGCCAGCAGCATCCTAGCGGAAAGCACAGATACGCAGTATTTT. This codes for CASSILAESTDTQYF.

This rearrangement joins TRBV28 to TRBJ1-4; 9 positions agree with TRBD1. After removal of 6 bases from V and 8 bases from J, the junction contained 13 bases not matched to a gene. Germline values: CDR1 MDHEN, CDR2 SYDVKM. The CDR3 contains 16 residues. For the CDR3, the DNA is TGTGCCAGCAGCAGGCAAGGGACAGGGCTTCGCGAAAAACTGTTTTTT. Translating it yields CASSRQGTGLREKLFF.

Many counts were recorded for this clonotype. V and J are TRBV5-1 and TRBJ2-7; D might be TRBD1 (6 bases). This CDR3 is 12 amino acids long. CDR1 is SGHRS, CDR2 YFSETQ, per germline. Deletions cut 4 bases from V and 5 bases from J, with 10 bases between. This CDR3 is CASSDQGNEQYF. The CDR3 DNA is TGCGCCAGCAGCGATCAGGGGAACGAGCAGTACTTC.

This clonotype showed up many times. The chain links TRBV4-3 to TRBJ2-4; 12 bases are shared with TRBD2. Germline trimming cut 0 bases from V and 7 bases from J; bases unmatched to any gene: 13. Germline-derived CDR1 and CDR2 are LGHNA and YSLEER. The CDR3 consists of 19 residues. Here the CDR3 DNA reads TGCGCCAGCAGCCAAGATACGACTAGCGGGAGTTTGTTTTCGAACATTCAGTACTTC. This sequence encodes CASSQDTTSGSLFSNIQYF.

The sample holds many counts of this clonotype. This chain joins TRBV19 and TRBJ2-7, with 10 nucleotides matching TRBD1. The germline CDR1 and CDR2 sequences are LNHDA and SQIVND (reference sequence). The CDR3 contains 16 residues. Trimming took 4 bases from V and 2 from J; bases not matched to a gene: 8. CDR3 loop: CASSNPRDRGTYEQYF. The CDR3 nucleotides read TGTGCCAGTAGTAACCCCCGGGACAGGGGAACCTACGAGCAGTACTTC.

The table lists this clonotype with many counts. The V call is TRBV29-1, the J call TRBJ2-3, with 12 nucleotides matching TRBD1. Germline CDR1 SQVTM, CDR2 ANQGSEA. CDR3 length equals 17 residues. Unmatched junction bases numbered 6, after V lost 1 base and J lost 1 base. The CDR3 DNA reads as TGCAGCGTTGAAGGGGACAGGGGGCCTTACGGCACAGATACGCAGTATTTT. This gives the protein CSVEGDRGPYGTDTQYF.